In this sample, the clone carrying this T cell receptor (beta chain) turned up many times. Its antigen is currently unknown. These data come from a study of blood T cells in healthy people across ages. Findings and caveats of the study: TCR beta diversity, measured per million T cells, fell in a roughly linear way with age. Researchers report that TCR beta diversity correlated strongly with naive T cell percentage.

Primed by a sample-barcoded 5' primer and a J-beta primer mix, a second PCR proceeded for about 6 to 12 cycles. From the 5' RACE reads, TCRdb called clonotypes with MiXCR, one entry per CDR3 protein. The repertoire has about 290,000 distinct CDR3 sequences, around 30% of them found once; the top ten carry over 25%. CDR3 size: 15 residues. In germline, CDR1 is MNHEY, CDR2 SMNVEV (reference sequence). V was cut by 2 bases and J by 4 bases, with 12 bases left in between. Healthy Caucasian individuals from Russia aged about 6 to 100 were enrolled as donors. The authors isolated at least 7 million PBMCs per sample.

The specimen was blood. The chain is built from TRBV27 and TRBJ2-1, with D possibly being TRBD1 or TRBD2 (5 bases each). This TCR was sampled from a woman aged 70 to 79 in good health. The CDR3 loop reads CASSLRSGPYNEQFF. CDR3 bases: TGTGCCAGCAGTTTAAGGTCGGGGCCTTACAATGAGCAGTTCTTC.